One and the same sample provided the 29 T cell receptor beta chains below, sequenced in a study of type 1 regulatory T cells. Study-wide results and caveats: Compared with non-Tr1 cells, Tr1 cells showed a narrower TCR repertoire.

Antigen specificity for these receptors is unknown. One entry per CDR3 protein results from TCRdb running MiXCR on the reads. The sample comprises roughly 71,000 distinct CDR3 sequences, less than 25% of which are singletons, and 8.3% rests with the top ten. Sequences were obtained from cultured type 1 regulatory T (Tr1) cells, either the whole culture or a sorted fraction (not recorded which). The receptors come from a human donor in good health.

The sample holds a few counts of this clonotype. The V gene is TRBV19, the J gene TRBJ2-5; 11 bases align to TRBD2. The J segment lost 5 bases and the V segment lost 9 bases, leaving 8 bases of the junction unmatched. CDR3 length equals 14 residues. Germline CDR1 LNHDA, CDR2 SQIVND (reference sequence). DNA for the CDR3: TGTGCCAGCAAAACTAGCGGGAGAGGTGAGACCCAGTACTTC. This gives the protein CASKTSGRGETQYF.

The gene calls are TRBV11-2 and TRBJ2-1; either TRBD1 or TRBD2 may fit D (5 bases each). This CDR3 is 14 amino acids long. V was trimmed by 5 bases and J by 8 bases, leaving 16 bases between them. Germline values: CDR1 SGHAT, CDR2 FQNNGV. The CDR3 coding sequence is TGTGCCAGCAGCCTACCGACCGTGGGGGATGAGCAGTTCTTC. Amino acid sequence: CASSLPTVGDEQFF. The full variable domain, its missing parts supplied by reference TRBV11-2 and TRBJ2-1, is EAGVAQSPRYKIIEKRQSVAFWCNPISGHATLYWYQQILGQGPKLLIQFQNNGVVDDSQLPKDRFSAERLKGVDSTLKIQPAKLEDSAVYLCASSLPTVGDEQFFGPGTRLTVL.

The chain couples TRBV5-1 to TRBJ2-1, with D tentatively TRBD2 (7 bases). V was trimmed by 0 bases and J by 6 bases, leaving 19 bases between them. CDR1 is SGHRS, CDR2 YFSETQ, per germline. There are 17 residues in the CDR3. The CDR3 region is CASSLAEEWRGLNEQFF. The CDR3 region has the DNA TGCGCCAGCAGCTTGGCCGAGGAGTGGCGGGGGCTCAATGAGCAGTTCTTC.

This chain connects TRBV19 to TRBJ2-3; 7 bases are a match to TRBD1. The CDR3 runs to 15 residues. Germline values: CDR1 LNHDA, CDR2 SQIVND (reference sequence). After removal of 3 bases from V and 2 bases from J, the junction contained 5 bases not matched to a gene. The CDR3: CASSIRTGPTDTQYF. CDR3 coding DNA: TGTGCCAGTAGTATCAGGACAGGCCCCACAGATACGCAGTATTTT. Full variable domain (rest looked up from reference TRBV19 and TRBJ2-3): DGGITQSPKYLFRKEGQNVTLSCEQNLNHDAMYWYRQDPGQGLRLIYYSQIVNDFQKGDIAEGYSVSREKKESFPLTVTSAQKNPTAFYLCASSIRTGPTDTQYFGPGTRLTVL.

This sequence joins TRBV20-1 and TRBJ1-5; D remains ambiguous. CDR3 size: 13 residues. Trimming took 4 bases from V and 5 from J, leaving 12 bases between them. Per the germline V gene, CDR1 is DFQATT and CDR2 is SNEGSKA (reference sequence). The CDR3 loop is CSATNGEHQPQHF. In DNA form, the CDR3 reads TGCAGTGCTACTAACGGGGAGCATCAGCCCCAGCATTTT.

This chain's CDR3 is CASSRDQGGYTF. The CDR3 bases are TGTGCCAGCAGCCGCGACCAGGGTGGCTACACCTTC. V and J are TRBV7-9 and TRBJ1-2; a possible D gene is TRBD1 (5 bases). Germline-derived CDR1 and CDR2 are SEHNR and FQNEAQ (reference sequence). This CDR3 is 12 amino acids long. V dropped 5 bases and J dropped 7 bases, with 11 bases sitting between them.

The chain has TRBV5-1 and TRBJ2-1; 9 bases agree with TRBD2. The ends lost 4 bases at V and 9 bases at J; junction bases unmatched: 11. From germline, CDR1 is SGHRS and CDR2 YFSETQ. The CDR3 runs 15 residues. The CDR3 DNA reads TGCGCCAGCAGCCGGAAGCGGGAGGCCCCCCGTGAGCAGTTCTTC. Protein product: CASSRKREAPREQFF. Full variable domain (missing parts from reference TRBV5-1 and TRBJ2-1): KAGVTQTPRYLIKTRGQQVTLSCSPISGHRSVSWYQQTPGQGLQFLFEYFSETQRNKGNFPGRFSGRQFSNSRSEMNVSTLELGDSALYLCASSRKREAPREQFFGPGTRLTVL.

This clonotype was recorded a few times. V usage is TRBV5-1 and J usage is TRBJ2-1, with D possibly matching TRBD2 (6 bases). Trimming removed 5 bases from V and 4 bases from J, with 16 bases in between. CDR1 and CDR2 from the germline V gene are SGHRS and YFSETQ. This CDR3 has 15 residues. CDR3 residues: CASRRLAANYNEQFF. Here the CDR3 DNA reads TGCGCCAGCAGGCGATTAGCGGCAAATTACAATGAGCAGTTCTTC.

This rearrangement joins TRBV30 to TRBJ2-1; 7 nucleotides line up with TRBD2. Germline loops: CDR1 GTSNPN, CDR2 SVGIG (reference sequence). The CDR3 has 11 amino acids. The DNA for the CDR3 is TGTGCACTAGCGAGTCAGGCTGAGCAGTTCTTC. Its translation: CALASQAEQFF.

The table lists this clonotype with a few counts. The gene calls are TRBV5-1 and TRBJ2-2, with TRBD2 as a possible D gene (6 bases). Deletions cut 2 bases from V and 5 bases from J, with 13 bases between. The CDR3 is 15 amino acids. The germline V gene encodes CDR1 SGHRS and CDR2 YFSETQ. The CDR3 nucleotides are TGCGCCAGCAGCTTTCAGGACTATAATACCGGGGAGCTGTTTTTT. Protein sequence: CASSFQDYNTGELFF.

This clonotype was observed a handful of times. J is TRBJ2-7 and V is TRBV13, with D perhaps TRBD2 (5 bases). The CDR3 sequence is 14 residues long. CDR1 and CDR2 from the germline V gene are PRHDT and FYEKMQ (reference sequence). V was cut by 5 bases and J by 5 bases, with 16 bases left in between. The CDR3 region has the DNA TGTGCCAGCAGCCCTGCTGAGGGCGCCCACGAGCAGTACTTC. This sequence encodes CASSPAEGAHEQYF.

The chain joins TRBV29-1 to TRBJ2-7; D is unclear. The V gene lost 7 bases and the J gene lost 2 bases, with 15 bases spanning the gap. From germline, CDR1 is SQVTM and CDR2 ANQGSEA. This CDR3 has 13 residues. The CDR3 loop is CSGKTRAAYEQYF. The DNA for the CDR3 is TGCAGCGGGAAAACACGGGCGGCCTACGAGCAGTACTTC.

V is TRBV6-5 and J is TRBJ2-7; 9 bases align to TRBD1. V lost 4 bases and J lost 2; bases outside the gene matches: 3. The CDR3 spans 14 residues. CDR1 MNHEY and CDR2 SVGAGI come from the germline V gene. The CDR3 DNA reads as TGTGCCAGCAGTTGGGGACAGGGCCCCTACGAGCAGTACTTC. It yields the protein CASSWGQGPYEQYF.

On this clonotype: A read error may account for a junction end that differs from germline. The CDR3 DNA reads as TGTGCCATCAGCCCCAGTTCTGGGGCCAACGTCTTGACTTTC. This encodes CAISPSSGANVLTF. The chain links TRBV10-3 to TRBJ2-6; the D gene is possibly TRBD1 (5 bases). Germline CDR1 is ENHRY and CDR2 is SYGVKD. This CDR3 is 14 amino acids long.

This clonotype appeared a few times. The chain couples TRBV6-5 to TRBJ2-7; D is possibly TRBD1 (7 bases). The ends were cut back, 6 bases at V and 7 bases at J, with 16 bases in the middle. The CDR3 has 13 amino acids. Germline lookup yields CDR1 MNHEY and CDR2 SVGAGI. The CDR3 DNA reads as TGTGCCAGCAGAAGGCCAGGGGGGAGGGAGCAGTACTTC. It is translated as CASRRPGGREQYF.

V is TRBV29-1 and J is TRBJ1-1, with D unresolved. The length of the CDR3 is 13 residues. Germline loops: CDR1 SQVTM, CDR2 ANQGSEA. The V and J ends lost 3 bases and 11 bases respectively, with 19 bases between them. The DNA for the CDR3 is TGCAGCGTTGACCAGGAGGGCCGTAACGCGGCTTTCTTT. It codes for CSVDQEGRNAAFF. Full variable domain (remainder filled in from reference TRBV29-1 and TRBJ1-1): SAVISQKPSRDICQRGTSLTIQCQVDSQVTMMFWYRQQPGQSLTLIATANQGSEATYESGFVIDKFPISRPNLTFSTLTVSNMSPEDSSIYLCSVDQEGRNAAFFGQGTRLTVV.

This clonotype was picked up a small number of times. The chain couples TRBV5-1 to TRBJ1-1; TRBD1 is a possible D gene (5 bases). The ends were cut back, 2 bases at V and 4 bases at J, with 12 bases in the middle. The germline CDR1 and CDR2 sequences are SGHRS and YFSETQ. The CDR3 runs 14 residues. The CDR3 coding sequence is TGCGCCAGCAGCTTTTTGGGGGGAGGCACTGAAGCTTTCTTT. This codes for CASSFLGGGTEAFF.

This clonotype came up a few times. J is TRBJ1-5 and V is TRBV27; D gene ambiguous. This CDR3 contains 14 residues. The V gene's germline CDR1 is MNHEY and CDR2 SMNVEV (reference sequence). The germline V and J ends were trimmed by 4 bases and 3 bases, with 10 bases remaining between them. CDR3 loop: CASSSRENNQPQHF. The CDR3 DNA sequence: TGTGCCAGCAGTTCTAGAGAAAACAATCAGCCCCAGCATTTT.

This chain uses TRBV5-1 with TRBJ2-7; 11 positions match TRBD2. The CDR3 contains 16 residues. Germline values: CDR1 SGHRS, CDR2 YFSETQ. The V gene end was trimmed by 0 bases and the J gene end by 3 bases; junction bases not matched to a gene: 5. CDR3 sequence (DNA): TGCGCCAGCAGCTTGGGCGGGACTAGCGGTAACTACGAGCAGTACTTC. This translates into CASSLGGTSGNYEQYF.

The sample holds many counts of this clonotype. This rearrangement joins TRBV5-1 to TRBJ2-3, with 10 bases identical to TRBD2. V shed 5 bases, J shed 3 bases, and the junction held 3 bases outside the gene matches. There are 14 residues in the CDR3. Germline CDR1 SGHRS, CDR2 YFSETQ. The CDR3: CASRASGRTDTQYF. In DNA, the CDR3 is TGCGCCAGCAGAGCTAGCGGGAGAACAGATACGCAGTATTTT.

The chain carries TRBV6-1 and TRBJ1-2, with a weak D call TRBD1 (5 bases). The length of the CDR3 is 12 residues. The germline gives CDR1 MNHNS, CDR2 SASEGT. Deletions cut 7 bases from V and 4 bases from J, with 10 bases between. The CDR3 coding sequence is TGTGCCAGCACAGGGCAGTCCTATGGCTACACCTTC. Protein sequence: CASTGQSYGYTF.

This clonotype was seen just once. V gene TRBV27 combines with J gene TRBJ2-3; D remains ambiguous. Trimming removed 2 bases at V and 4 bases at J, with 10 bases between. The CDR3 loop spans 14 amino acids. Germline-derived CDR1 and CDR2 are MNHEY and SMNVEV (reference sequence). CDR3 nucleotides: TGTGCCAGCAGTTTAGTCGCGACCGCAGATACGCAGTATTTT. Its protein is CASSLVATADTQYF.

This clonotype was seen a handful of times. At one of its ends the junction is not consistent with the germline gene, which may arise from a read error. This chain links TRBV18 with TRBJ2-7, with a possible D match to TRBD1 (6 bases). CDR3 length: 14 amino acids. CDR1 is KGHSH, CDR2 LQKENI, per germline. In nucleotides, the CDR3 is TGTGCCAGCGCACCACGGACAGCTGAATACGAGCAGTACTTC. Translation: CASAPRTAEYEQYF.

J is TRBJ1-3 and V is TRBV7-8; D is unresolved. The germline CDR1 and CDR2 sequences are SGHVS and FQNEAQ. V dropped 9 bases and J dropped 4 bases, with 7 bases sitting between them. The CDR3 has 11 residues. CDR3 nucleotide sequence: TGTGCCAGTCTATTGGGAAACACCATATATTTT. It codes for CASLLGNTIYF.

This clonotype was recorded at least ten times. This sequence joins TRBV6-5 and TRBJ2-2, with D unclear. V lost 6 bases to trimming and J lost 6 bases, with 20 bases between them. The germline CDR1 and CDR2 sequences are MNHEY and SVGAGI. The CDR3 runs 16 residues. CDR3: CASSHRRALYAGELFF. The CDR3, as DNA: TGTGCCAGCAGCCACCGAAGGGCTTTGTACGCCGGGGAGCTGTTTTTT.

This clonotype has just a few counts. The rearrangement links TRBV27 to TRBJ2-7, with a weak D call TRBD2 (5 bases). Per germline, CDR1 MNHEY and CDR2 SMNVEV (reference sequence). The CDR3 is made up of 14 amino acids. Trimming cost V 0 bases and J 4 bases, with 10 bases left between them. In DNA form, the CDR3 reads TGTGCCAGCAGTTTATCTTGGGGAGTGTACGAGCAGTACTTC. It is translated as CASSLSWGVYEQYF.

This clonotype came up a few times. In DNA, the CDR3 is TGTGCCAGCAGCTTAGCACTAGCGGCCTCTCGGGGCGAGCAGTACTTC. It specifies CASSLALAASRGEQYF. The chain recombines TRBV7-2 with TRBJ2-7; TRBD2 aligns across 8 bases. CDR3 length equals 16 residues. CDR1 and CDR2 from the germline V gene are SGHTA and FQGNSA. V gave up 0 bases and J gave up 6 bases; unmatched junction bases: 10.

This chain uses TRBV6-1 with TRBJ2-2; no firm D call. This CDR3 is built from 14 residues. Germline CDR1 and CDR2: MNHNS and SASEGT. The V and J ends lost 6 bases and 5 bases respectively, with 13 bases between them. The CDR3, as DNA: TGTGCCAGCAGAACAGCCACCGTAACCGGGGAGCTGTTTTTT. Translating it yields CASRTATVTGELFF.

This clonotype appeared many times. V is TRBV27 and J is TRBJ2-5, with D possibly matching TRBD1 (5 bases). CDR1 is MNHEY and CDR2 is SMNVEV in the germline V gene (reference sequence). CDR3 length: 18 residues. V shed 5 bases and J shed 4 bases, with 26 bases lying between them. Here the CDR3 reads CASSPTAFGVANGETQYF. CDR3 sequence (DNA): TGTGCCAGCAGTCCGACAGCCTTTGGAGTTGCTAACGGAGAGACCCAGTACTTC.